The 13 T cell receptor beta chains in this list originate from one sample, sequenced in a study of T cells in narcolepsy. Sequenced by immunoSEQ multiplex PCR; TCRdb stores in-frame clones only, minus some. In the table there are fewer than 30,000 clones, more than 70% of which are singletons. The sequenced material came from CD45RA- memory CD4+ T cells from PBMCs. All receptors derive from a human donor with narcolepsy.

This chain connects TRBV10-2 to TRBJ1-5, with TRBD1 matching over 9 bases. Germline V gene data show CDR1 as WSHSY and CDR2 as SAAADI. The CDR3 consists of 15 residues. Trimming removed 3 bases from V and 3 bases from J; junction bases left unmatched: 3. This CDR3 reads CASSDGTGNNQPQHF. As DNA, the CDR3 is TGCGCCAGCAGTGATGGGACAGGGAACAATCAGCCCCAGCATTTT.

The chain employs TRBV6-6 and TRBJ2-1; D not certain. V gave up 2 bases and J gave up 9 bases, with 17 bases separating them. The CDR3 is 15 amino acids. From germline, CDR1 is MNHNY and CDR2 SVGAGI (reference sequence). CDR3 amino acids: CASSYLSGGVGEQFF. CDR3 nucleotide sequence: TGTGCCAGCAGTTACCTATCCGGCGGTGTGGGTGAGCAGTTCTTC.

This clone was seen a handful of times. The chain links TRBV29-1 to TRBJ1-2; 7 bases agree with TRBD1. J gave up 5 bases and V 1 base, and 4 bases lay outside the gene matches. Per the germline V gene, CDR1 is SQVTM and CDR2 is ANQGSEA. This CDR3 is 13 amino acids long. For the CDR3, the DNA is TGCAGCGTTGAAGTGGACAGGCGTTATGGCTACACCTTC. Translated: CSVEVDRRYGYTF.

The V and J genes are TRBV5-6 and TRBJ2-7; D unclear. Germline CDR1 and CDR2: SGHDT and YYEEEE. The CDR3 totals 15 residues. V shed 0 bases and J shed 0 bases, with 10 bases lying between them. The DNA for the CDR3 is TGTGCCAGCAGCTTGGCGCGGTCCCCCTCCTACGAGCAGTACTTC. Its protein is CASSLARSPSYEQYF.

The genes are TRBV28 and TRBJ1-1; D unresolved. The CDR3 is 15 residues long. V dropped 1 base and J dropped 4 bases, with 13 bases sitting between them. Per the germline V gene, CDR1 is MDHEN and CDR2 is SYDVKM. This CDR3 is CASSLLVERFTEAFF. The CDR3 DNA follows: TGTGCCAGCAGTTTATTGGTGGAGAGGTTCACTGAAGCTTTCTTT.

This clone was seen a few times. The rearrangement uses TRBV28 and TRBJ1-2; D might be TRBD1 (6 bases). CDR1 is MDHEN and CDR2 is SYDVKM in the germline V gene. The CDR3 length is 16 residues. V shed 4 bases and J shed 0 bases, with 15 bases lying between them. CDR3 in amino acids: CASSYGQLVANYGYTF. The CDR3 DNA reads as TGTGCCAGCAGTTACGGACAGCTGGTAGCTAACTATGGCTACACCTTC.

CDR3 residues: CAISERLEGDTQYF. The CDR3 DNA reads as TGTGCCATCAGTGAGCGACTAGAAGGAGATACGCAGTATTTT. V and J are TRBV10-3 and TRBJ2-3; D might be TRBD2 (6 bases). This CDR3 has 14 amino acids. CDR1 is ENHRY, CDR2 SYGVKD, per germline. The V end was cut by 2 bases, the J end by 5 bases, with 11 bases between.

The chain couples TRBV10-3 to TRBJ1-3, with D uncertain. CDR1 and CDR2 (germline): ENHRY, SYGVKD. Between the trimmed V and J ends, which lost 6 bases and 0 bases, there was a span of 6 bases. The CDR3 consists of 13 residues. CDR3: CAISASSGNTIYF. CDR3 DNA sequence: TGTGCCATCAGCGCGTCCTCTGGAAACACCATATATTTT.

The rearrangement links TRBV11-1 to TRBJ2-7; no clear D. CDR3 length equals 13 residues. Germline CDR1 reads SGHAT; CDR2 reads FQDESV (reference sequence). Trimming took off 1 base at V and 3 bases at J, with 7 bases between the two ends. The CDR3 region has the DNA TGTGCCAGCAGCTTAGAATACAGCTACGAGCAGTACTTC. Amino acid sequence: CASSLEYSYEQYF.

This rearrangement joins TRBV21-1 to TRBJ1-5; the DNA was not compared with TRBD1, the D call given in the table. TRBV21-1 is given as a pseudogene. The CDR3 runs to 17 residues. The CDR3 sequence: CASSKAQGTGDIVSQHF. The CDR3 nucleotides are TGTGCCAGCAGCAAAGCCCAAGGGACAGGGGATATAGTGTCCCAGCATTTT.

The chain recombines TRBV2 with TRBJ1-5; 11 bases are shared with TRBD1. The germline V gene encodes CDR1 SNHLY and CDR2 FYNNEI. The CDR3 length is 16 residues. V gave up 5 bases and J gave up 6 bases; unmatched junction bases: 9. CDR3 loop: CASSPWGQGVRQPQHF. CDR3 coding DNA: TGTGCCAGCAGTCCTTGGGGACAGGGGGTGCGTCAGCCCCAGCATTTT. The full variable domain, rest sourced from reference TRBV2 and TRBJ1-5, is EPEVTQTPSHQVTQMGQEVILRCVPISNHLYFYWYRQILGQKVEFLVSFYNNEISEKSEIFDDQFSVERPDGSNFTLKIRSTKLEDSAMYFCASSPWGQGVRQPQHFGDGTRLSIL.

The chain carries TRBV4-2 and TRBJ2-3; the D is unclear. The CDR3 has 16 amino acids. V was trimmed by 2 bases and J by 1 base, leaving 13 bases between them. Germline V gene data show CDR1 as LGHNA and CDR2 as YNFKEQ. CDR3 protein: CASSQKTGVGTDTQYF. The CDR3 DNA sequence: TGTGCCAGCAGCCAAAAGACGGGTGTGGGCACAGATACGCAGTATTTT.

The rearrangement links TRBV4-1 to TRBJ2-1; 10 bases are a match to TRBD2. Germline V CDR1 and CDR2: MGHRA, YSYEKL. V was clipped by 2 bases and J by 1 base; unmatched bases: 2. The CDR3 has 16 amino acids. The CDR3: CASSQQLAGSYNEQFF. Here the CDR3 DNA reads TGCGCCAGCAGCCAACAACTAGCGGGATCCTACAATGAGCAGTTCTTC.